This T cell receptor (beta chain) was identified during a study of blood T cell repertoires in COVID-19. About the research overall: The United States, Italy and Spain supplied acute and convalescent COVID-19 samples. T cells, B-cell-depleted T cells, or PBMCs provided the cDNA or gDNA that served as material.

In the original analysis: Amplified reference gene primers provided the basis for estimating nucleated cell counts. Sequencing used immunoSEQ multiplex PCR; TCRdb keeps in-frame clones, though not all of them. V and J calls plus clone size are reproduced from that table; the DNA served to infer D and trimming. The table includes 65,000 to 85,000 clones, more than 60% detected once. Germline V gives CDR1 KGHSH, CDR2 LQKENI. V gave up 3 bases and J gave up 4 bases; unmatched junction bases: 3. The CDR3 has 14 amino acids. Sequenced input: peripheral blood. The chain combines TRBV18 with TRBJ2-3; 8 positions match TRBD1. The receptor was derived from a human donor in a cohort sampled during active COVID-19. In DNA, the CDR3 is TGTGCCAGCTCACCCGGGACAGGTCCAGATACGCAGTATTTT. This gives the protein CASSPGTGPDTQYF.